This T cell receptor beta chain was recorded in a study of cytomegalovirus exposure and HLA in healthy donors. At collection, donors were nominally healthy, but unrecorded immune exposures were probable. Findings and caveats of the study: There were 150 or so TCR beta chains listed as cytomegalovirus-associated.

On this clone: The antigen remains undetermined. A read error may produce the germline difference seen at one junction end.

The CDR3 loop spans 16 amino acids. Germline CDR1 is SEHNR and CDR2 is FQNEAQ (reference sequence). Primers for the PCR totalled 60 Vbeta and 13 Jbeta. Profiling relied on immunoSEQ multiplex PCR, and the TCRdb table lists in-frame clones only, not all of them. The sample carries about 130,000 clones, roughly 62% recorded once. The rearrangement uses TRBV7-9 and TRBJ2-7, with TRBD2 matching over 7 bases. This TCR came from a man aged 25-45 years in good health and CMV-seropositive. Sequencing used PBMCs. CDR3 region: CASSQETPGGSYEQYF. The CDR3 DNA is TGCGCCAGCAGCCAAGAGACGCCGGGAGGCTCCTACGAGCAGTACTTC.